This TCR beta chain derives from a study of control samples from healthy donors and cancer patients. V was trimmed by 6 bases and J by 0 bases, leaving 11 bases between them. The length of the CDR3 is 14 residues. Germline V gene sequence: CDR1 MRHNA, CDR2 SNTAGT. The repertoire was sequenced with immunoSEQ multiplex PCR; TCRdb's copy has only in-frame clones and lacks some. The table lists over 85,000 clones, 85% to 95% of them singletons. The source material was blood. The chain employs TRBV6-4 and TRBJ1-2, with D unresolved. This receptor was taken from a woman aged 25 to 39 in good health. This CDR3 is CASSPNQANYGYTF. CDR3 DNA sequence: TGTGCCAGCAGCCCCAACCAAGCTAACTATGGCTACACCTTC.